The 19 T cell receptor beta chains below come from one sample, sequenced in a study of shared clonotypes between healthy human individuals. Sequencing used immunoSEQ multiplex PCR; TCRdb keeps in-frame clones, though not all of them. The table includes more than 1.2 million clones, 97% to 99% detected once. Specimen: naive CD4+ T cells sorted from blood. Subset given: CD45RA+ positively selected. Receptors were obtained from a man aged 30 to 39 in good health.

V gene TRBV11-2 combines with J gene TRBJ2-3; D ambiguous. CDR3 length: 14 residues. Germline CDR1 reads SGHAT; CDR2 reads FQNNGV. Trimming left V 0 bases short and J 0 bases short, with 4 bases between. CDR3 coding DNA: TGTGCCAGCAGCTTAGAGCCCAGCACAGATACGCAGTATTTT. Translating it yields CASSLEPSTDTQYF. Complete variable domain (other parts from reference TRBV11-2 and TRBJ2-3): EAGVAQSPRYKIIEKRQSVAFWCNPISGHATLYWYQQILGQGPKLLIQFQNNGVVDDSQLPKDRFSAERLKGVDSTLKIQPAKLEDSAVYLCASSLEPSTDTQYFGPGTRLTVL.

The V call is TRBV9, the J call TRBJ2-1; TRBD1 is a possible D gene (5 bases). Germline V lookup: CDR1 SGDLS, CDR2 YYNGEE. The CDR3 totals 15 residues. The ends were cut back, 2 bases at V and 0 bases at J, with 9 bases in the middle. CDR3 in amino acids: CASSVGRASYNEQFF. CDR3 bases: TGTGCCAGCAGCGTTGGCAGGGCCTCCTACAATGAGCAGTTCTTC.

The chain couples TRBV10-3 to TRBJ2-7, with 7 bases lining up with TRBD2. This CDR3 has 15 amino acids. Trimming removed 8 bases from V and 5 bases from J; junction bases left unmatched: 15. The germline gives CDR1 ENHRY, CDR2 SYGVKD. CDR3 residues: CAIRSMGGSFDEQYF. CDR3 DNA sequence: TGTGCCATCCGCTCGATGGGCGGGAGTTTCGACGAGCAGTACTTC.

The J gene is TRBJ2-5, the V gene TRBV27, with 11 bases identical to TRBD1. Germline V gene sequence: CDR1 MNHEY, CDR2 SMNVEV (reference sequence). This CDR3 has 17 amino acids. After removal of 0 bases from V and 4 bases from J, the junction contained 7 bases not matched to a gene. The CDR3 DNA follows: TGTGCCAGCAGTTTATCGCGGACAGGGGGCATGCGAGAGACCCAGTACTTC. Amino acids: CASSLSRTGGMRETQYF.

V is TRBV10-2 and J is TRBJ2-3; 11 nucleotides match TRBD2. CDR1 is WSHSY and CDR2 is SAAADI in the germline V gene. CDR3 size: 15 residues. With 6 bases clipped from V and 1 base from J, the junction kept 3 bases outside the gene matches. The CDR3 DNA reads as TGCGCCAGCAGACAACTAGCGGGAGGCACAGATACGCAGTATTTT. Protein: CASRQLAGGTDTQYF.

A note on this clone: Other DNA sequences of this sample code for an identical CDR3. The chain carries TRBV7-2 and TRBJ2-1; D uncertain. Trimming took off 0 bases at V and 4 bases at J, with 7 bases between the two ends. CDR3 length: 14 amino acids. CDR1 and CDR2 (germline): SGHTA, FQGNSA. CDR3 amino acids: CASSLAVVYNEQFF. The CDR3 DNA follows: TGTGCCAGCAGCTTAGCGGTGGTTTACAATGAGCAGTTCTTC.

The rearrangement uses TRBV13 and TRBJ2-3; unclear D gene. The CDR3 has 16 residues. Per the germline V gene, CDR1 is PRHDT and CDR2 is FYEKMQ (reference sequence). The V end was cut by 2 bases, the J end by 0 bases, with 12 bases between. CDR3 in DNA: TGTGCCAGCAGCTTAAGGGAACTACCTAGCACAGATACGCAGTATTTT. Protein: CASSLRELPSTDTQYF. The full variable domain, completed using reference TRBV13 and TRBJ2-3, is AAGVIQSPRHLIKEKRETATLKCYPIPRHDTVYWYQQGPGQDPQFLISFYEKMQSDKGSIPDRFSAQQFSDYHSELNMSSLELGDSALYFCASSLRELPSTDTQYFGPGTRLTVL.

The chain uses TRBV10-1 and TRBJ2-3, with D hard to call. CDR1 and CDR2 from the germline V gene are WNHNN and SYGVQD (reference sequence). With 3 bases removed from V and 0 bases from J, the gap between germline ends came to 7 bases. The CDR3 spans 14 residues. CDR3 DNA sequence: TGCGCCAGCAGTGAAGACGTTAGCACAGATACGCAGTATTTT. Its protein product is CASSEDVSTDTQYF.

CDR3 sequence reads: CASSPDTWVPYEQYF. As DNA, the CDR3 is TGCGCCAGCAGCCCGGATACTTGGGTACCCTACGAGCAGTACTTC. The V gene is TRBV5-1, the J gene TRBJ2-7; D is uncertain. Germline CDR1 and CDR2: SGHRS and YFSETQ. The CDR3 runs to 15 residues. Trimming removed 4 bases from V and 2 bases from J, with 16 bases in between.

The chain has TRBV29-1 and TRBJ2-3; TRBD2 matches at 8 bases. This CDR3 has 14 residues. The J segment lost 6 bases and the V segment lost 6 bases, leaving 11 bases of the junction unmatched. Germline CDR1 is SQVTM and CDR2 is ANQGSEA. The chain's CDR3 is CSVSMAGGGDTQYF. CDR3 nucleotides: TGCAGCGTATCAATGGCGGGAGGTGGGGATACGCAGTATTTT.

This chain joins TRBV28 and TRBJ2-7; D gene ambiguous. CDR3 size: 14 residues. CDR1 is MDHEN and CDR2 is SYDVKM in the germline V gene. The germline V and J ends were trimmed by 2 bases and 6 bases, with 14 bases remaining between them. Here the CDR3 DNA reads TGTGCCAGCAGTTTAGGACGGTCCAAGGGCGAGCAGTACTTC. Residues: CASSLGRSKGEQYF.

This sequence joins TRBV11-1 and TRBJ2-1; the match to TRBD2 covers 9 bases. V shed 2 bases and J 8 bases; nucleotides not matched to a gene: 10. This CDR3 contains 16 residues. The germline V gene has CDR1 SGHAT and CDR2 FQDESV (reference sequence). CDR3 protein: CASSLRSASGKDEQFF. Here the CDR3 DNA reads TGTGCCAGCAGCTTACGTTCGGCTAGCGGGAAGGATGAGCAGTTCTTC.

The CDR3 DNA follows: TGTGCCAGCAGATGGACAGGGGGAAACACTGAAGCTTTCTTT. Its protein product is CASRWTGGNTEAFF. The rearrangement uses TRBV2 and TRBJ1-1; 10 bases are a match to TRBD1. V shed 6 bases, J shed 2 bases, and the junction held 3 bases outside the gene matches. Germline lookup yields CDR1 SNHLY and CDR2 FYNNEI. The CDR3 totals 14 residues.

The chain is built from TRBV10-2 and TRBJ2-2, with D unclear. From germline, CDR1 is WSHSY and CDR2 SAAADI. The CDR3 extends over 14 amino acids. V gave up 4 bases and J gave up 1 base, with 7 bases separating them. The CDR3 region is CASSGPLNTGELFF. The CDR3 DNA is TGCGCCAGCAGTGGACCCTTGAACACCGGGGAGCTGTTTTTT.

Comment on this clone: One end of the junction fails to match germline, which may point to a read error. V is TRBV27 and J is TRBJ2-3; 8 nucleotides match TRBD2. Germline V lookup: CDR1 MNHEY, CDR2 SMNVEV (reference sequence). The length of the CDR3 is 14 residues. In DNA, the CDR3 is TGTGCCAGCAGTAGAGACCATGGGGGGACTAGAGGGGTTTTT. This translates into CASSRDHGGTRGVF.

The chain has TRBV5-1 and TRBJ2-2; possibly TRBD1 for D (6 bases). Germline CDR1 is SGHRS and CDR2 is YFSETQ. V dropped 4 bases and J dropped 7 bases, with 17 bases sitting between them. CDR3 length: 15 amino acids. CDR3: CASSGGPGYIGELFF. The CDR3 nucleotides are TGCGCCAGCAGCGGGGGCCCGGGCTATATCGGGGAGCTGTTTTTT.

This chain connects TRBV12-5 to TRBJ2-1; D could derive from TRBD1 or TRBD2 (5 bases each). Trimming pared 6 bases from V and 7 bases from J, leaving 16 bases between. Germline V gene lookup returns CDR1 LGHNT and CDR2 FRNRAP. This CDR3 spans 14 amino acids. This CDR3 is CASGPGPGRNEQFF. Written as DNA, the CDR3 is TGTGCTAGTGGACCGGGACCTGGCAGGAATGAGCAGTTCTTC. The full variable domain, with the rest looked up from reference TRBV12-5 and TRBJ2-1, is DARVTQTPRHKVTEMGQEVTMRCQPILGHNTVFWYRQTMMQGLELLAYFRNRAPLDDSGMPKDRFSAEMPDATLATLKIQPSEPRDSAVYFCASGPGPGRNEQFFGPGTRLTVL.

V usage is TRBV10-3 and J usage is TRBJ2-5, with 12 bases aligning to TRBD2. The junction had 8 bases not matched to a gene; V was cut back by 6 bases and J by 3 bases. Germline lookup yields CDR1 ENHRY and CDR2 SYGVKD. This CDR3 has 16 residues. The CDR3 loop reads CAIRAPGLAGKETQYF. CDR3 sequence (DNA): TGTGCCATCAGGGCACCTGGACTAGCGGGAAAAGAGACCCAGTACTTC.

In DNA form, the CDR3 reads TGTGCCAGCAGTCCCCGCTATTCGCAGGACCAAGAGACCCAGTACTTC. It is translated as CASSPRYSQDQETQYF. V and J are TRBV27 and TRBJ2-5; D is undetermined. Trimming took off 5 bases at V and 0 bases at J, with 16 bases between the two ends. This CDR3 has 16 amino acids. The V gene's germline CDR1 is MNHEY and CDR2 SMNVEV (reference sequence).